This T cell receptor (beta chain) was identified in a study of blood T cell repertoires in COVID-19. Participants were aged about 18 to 100 years, lived in roughly 23 US areas, and enrolled virtually. Cohort assignment relied on participant-reported clinical history. Donors in Cohort 3 counted as recovered after two negative PCRs, clearance, or symptom resolution. The V gene lost 5 bases and the J gene lost 3 bases, with 13 bases spanning the gap. Germline V lookup: CDR1 KGHSH, CDR2 LQKENI. CDR3 size: 14 residues. Under the authors' procedure: Amplification from reference gene primers served as the basis for estimated nucleated cell counts. Here immunoSEQ multiplex PCR was the method, and the copy in TCRdb shows in-frame clones only, minus some. V and J calls and clone size are those listed in that table; D and trimming were worked out from the DNA. Among approximately 290,000 clones listed, over 75% were seen once.

This receptor was taken from a woman in her twenties or thirties who had recovered from COVID-19. Sample: PBMCs or T cells enriched from blood (not recorded which). The chain recombines TRBV18 with TRBJ1-1; D gene unclear. CDR3 region: CASSSGSGYTEAFF. The DNA for the CDR3 is TGTGCCAGCTCAAGCGGCTCAGGATACACTGAAGCTTTCTTT.